This record concerns one TCR beta chain sequence. This entry is derived from a study of blood T cell repertoires in COVID-19. Background on the study: Acute-phase and convalescent COVID-19 samples originated in the United States, Italy and Spain.

The J segment lost 5 bases and the V segment lost 4 bases, leaving 9 bases of the junction unmatched. Germline CDR1 SGDLS, CDR2 YYNGEE. The CDR3 consists of 16 residues. The authors' processing: Quantification of nucleated cells was approximated via reference gene primer amplification. Produced via immunoSEQ multiplex PCR; TCRdb's table is partial and in-frame only. That table supplies the V and J calls and clone size; D and trimming were determined from the DNA. The table includes 120,000 or so clones, approximately 87% detected once. The source of this sequence is a woman between 70 and 85 years old with acute or convalescent COVID-19. The chain is built from TRBV9 and TRBJ2-1; 10 bases fit TRBD2. Sequencing was performed on peripheral blood. CDR3 in amino acids: CASSLTTSGYHNEQFF. CDR3 coding DNA: TGTGCCAGCAGCCTGACGACTAGCGGGTACCACAATGAGCAGTTCTTC.